One sample yielded the 15 T cell receptor beta chains listed below, sequenced in a study of blood T cell repertoires in COVID-19. Repertoires were generated with immunoSEQ multiplex PCR, while TCRdb's copy carries only in-frame clones and drops some. The profile shows approximately 58,000 clones, approximately 82% of them singletons. Sequenced material: peripheral blood. The source of these receptors is a woman between 55 and 75 years old with acute or convalescent COVID-19.

The CDR3 region has the DNA TGCGCCAGCAGCCCTACCTCGACAGGGGGGCGGAACTATGGCTACACCTTC. Protein sequence: CASSPTSTGGRNYGYTF. The gene calls are TRBV5-1 and TRBJ1-2; 9 nucleotides align to TRBD1. Germline lookup yields CDR1 SGHRS and CDR2 YFSETQ. The V and J ends lost 4 bases and 2 bases, in that order; junction bases with no gene match: 12. The CDR3 extends over 17 amino acids.

This clone was detected only once. V usage is TRBV3-1 (or the pseudogene TRBV3-2) and J usage is TRBJ1-2; D is unclear. The CDR3 length is 12 residues. CDR1 LGHDT and CDR2 YNNKEL come from the germline V gene (reference sequence). V shed 4 bases and J shed 8 bases, with 11 bases lying between them. CDR3 coding DNA: TGTGCCAGCAGCCGTGGAAGCGTCGGCTACACCTTC. The encoded protein is CASSRGSVGYTF.

DNA of the CDR3: TGTGCCAGCAGCCAAGGTCAGGGTCAAGCTGAAGCTTTCTTT. Protein product: CASSQGQGQAEAFF. The J gene is TRBJ1-1, the V gene TRBV3-1 (or the pseudogene TRBV3-2), with D perhaps TRBD1 (5 bases). The CDR3 runs 14 residues. Deletions cut 1 base from V and 6 bases from J, with 12 bases between. From germline, CDR1 is LGHDT and CDR2 YNNKEL (reference sequence).

This clone was observed once. The chain employs TRBV2 and TRBJ1-1; D is undetermined. V dropped 0 bases and J dropped 4 bases, with 9 bases sitting between them. CDR1 and CDR2 from the germline V gene are SNHLY and FYNNEI. The CDR3 runs to 14 residues. The CDR3 DNA sequence: TGTGCCAGCAGTGAAGCACTGGCGGCCACTGAAGCTTTCTTT. Protein: CASSEALAATEAFF.

This clone was observed a handful of times. V is TRBV7-8 and J is TRBJ2-2, with 9 bases matching TRBD1. The V gene's germline CDR1 is SGHVS and CDR2 FQNEAQ. The V gene end was trimmed by 5 bases and the J gene end by 0 bases; junction bases not matched to a gene: 1. CDR3 size: 15 residues. The chain's CDR3 is CASSRQGANTGELFF. CDR3 nucleotides: TGTGCCAGCAGCCGACAGGGGGCGAACACCGGGGAGCTGTTTTTT.

A few counts support this clone. CDR3 nucleotides: TGTGCCAGCAGCCCCAGGGTATTACGGAACACTGAAGCTTTCTTT. It is translated as CASSPRVLRNTEAFF. The chain carries TRBV11-2 and TRBJ1-1; maybe TRBD1 (5 bases). Germline CDR1 and CDR2: SGHAT and FQNNGV. V was trimmed by 5 bases and J by 1 base, leaving 14 bases between them. The CDR3 length is 15 residues.

The gene calls are TRBV3-1 (or the pseudogene TRBV3-2) and TRBJ2-1; 12 positions match TRBD2. There are 15 residues in the CDR3. Germline-derived CDR1 and CDR2 are LGHDT and YNNKEL (reference sequence). V gave up 1 base and J gave up 7 bases; unmatched junction bases: 2. The CDR3 sequence is CASSQASGGVNEQFF. The CDR3 bases are TGTGCCAGCAGCCAAGCTAGCGGGGGGGTGAATGAGCAGTTCTTC.

The chain is built from TRBV18 and TRBJ2-2, with TRBD2 matching over 10 bases. Germline V gene data show CDR1 as KGHSH and CDR2 as LQKENI. CDR3 length equals 20 residues. J gave up 4 bases and V 0 bases, and 14 bases lay outside the gene matches. CDR3 residues: CASSPPIGTSARGGTGELFF. In DNA form, the CDR3 reads TGTGCCAGCTCACCACCTATAGGGACTAGCGCGCGAGGTGGCACCGGGGAGCTGTTTTTT.

The chain couples TRBV29-1 to TRBJ2-3, with D possibly being TRBD2 (5 bases). Trimming removed 3 bases at V and 0 bases at J, with 10 bases between. Germline CDR1 reads SQVTM; CDR2 reads ANQGSEA. The CDR3 totals 14 residues. The CDR3 sequence is CSVDRESSTDTQYF. Here the CDR3 DNA reads TGCAGCGTTGACCGGGAATCTAGCACAGATACGCAGTATTTT.

This chain connects TRBV6-1 to TRBJ1-3, with unresolved D. The V gene lost 1 base and the J gene lost 0 bases, with 10 bases spanning the gap. Germline values: CDR1 MNHNS, CDR2 SASEGT. The CDR3 is made up of 16 amino acids. The CDR3: CASSEGALYSGNTIYF. CDR3 coding DNA: TGTGCCAGCAGTGAAGGGGCGCTCTACTCTGGAAACACCATATATTTT.

The chain recombines TRBV10-3 with TRBJ1-5; D not resolved. CDR3 size: 14 residues. CDR1 ENHRY and CDR2 SYGVKD come from the germline V gene. The V and J ends lost 0 bases and 7 bases respectively, with 10 bases between them. The CDR3 nucleotides are TGTGCCATCAGTGAGTCGGTGGGAGACCAGCCCCAGCATTTT. As protein: CAISESVGDQPQHF.

Concerning this clone: The identical CDR3 is also encoded by other nucleotide sequences in the sample. This chain joins TRBV3-1 (or the pseudogene TRBV3-2) and TRBJ1-5, with 10 bases that match TRBD1. In germline, CDR1 is LGHDT, CDR2 YNNKEL (reference sequence). With 1 base clipped from V and 2 bases from J, the junction kept 2 bases outside the gene matches. The CDR3 has 16 amino acids. The CDR3: CASSQAGTGGNQPQHF. The DNA of the CDR3 is TGTGCCAGCAGCCAAGCAGGGACAGGGGGCAATCAGCCCCAGCATTTT.

V usage is TRBV25-1 and J usage is TRBJ2-1, with 15 bases fitting TRBD2. V trimming: 4 bases; J trimming: 8 bases; junction bases outside the gene matches: 9. Looked up from germline, CDR1 is MGHDK and CDR2 is SYGVNS. This CDR3 is 17 amino acids long. DNA for the CDR3: TGTGCCAGCAGTGCAGACCGGGGACTAGCGGGGGGACATGAGCAGTTCTTC. It yields the protein CASSADRGLAGGHEQFF.

This chain connects TRBV13 to TRBJ2-1, with D perhaps matching TRBD2 (6 bases). Trimming shortened V by 2 bases and J by 0 bases, and 14 bases separated the two germline ends. Germline CDR1 PRHDT, CDR2 FYEKMQ (reference sequence). This CDR3 comprises 17 residues. The CDR3 coding sequence is TGTGCCAGCAGCTTATCCCCACTAGCTAGCTCCTACAATGAGCAGTTCTTC. Protein: CASSLSPLASSYNEQFF.

This clone came up a few times. The V gene is TRBV19, the J gene TRBJ1-1, with 9 bases matching TRBD1. The germline CDR1 and CDR2 sequences are LNHDA and SQIVND (reference sequence). V was clipped by 4 bases and J by 2 bases; unmatched bases: 2. CDR3 length equals 14 residues. CDR3 region: CASSRGQGNTEAFF. For the CDR3, the DNA is TGTGCCAGTAGTAGGGGACAGGGAAACACTGAAGCTTTCTTT.